Listed below are T cell receptor beta chains from one sample, sequenced in a study of immune cell composition in non-small cell lung cancer. Clones were read by immunoSEQ multiplex PCR, and TCRdb kept only the in-frame ones, dropping some. The sample contains 2,500 or so clones, over 70% of which appear only once. The sequenced material came from lung tumor tissue. All receptors come from a human donor with non-small cell lung cancer. Both conserved end residues are part of each CDR3. D genes are given only for firm matches. Rows give clone size only sometimes, using once, few, many, or a class for an expanded clone.

clone_size	v_call	j_call	cdr3_length	d_call	cdr3_nt	cdr3_aa
few	TRBV10-3	TRBJ2-5	13	TRBD2	TGTGCCATCAGGGGACTAGCGGGAGAGACCCAGTACTTC	CAIRGLAGETQYF
once	TRBV28	TRBJ2-5	14	-	TGTGCCAGCACTCGCGGGGACAGACAAGAGACCCAGTACTTC	CASTRGDRQETQYF
-	TRBV19	TRBJ1-5	15	-	TGTGCCAGTAGTCGCGGGGGCCGATGGAATCAGCCCCAGCATTTT	CASSRGGRWNQPQHF
-	TRBV19	TRBJ2-1	14	TRBD1	TGTGCCAGTAGTATGGGACAGGGGGGAGGTGGGCAGTTCTTC	CASSMGQGGGGQFF
-	TRBV27	TRBJ2-3	18	TRBD1	TGTGCCAGCAGTTTCTCAACCCCGGGACAGGGATTTTCAGATACGCAGTATTTT	CASSFSTPGQGFSDTQYF
few	TRBV2	TRBJ1-6	15	TRBD1	TGTGCCAGCAGTGTGAGACAGGGCTATAATTCACCCCTCCACTTT	CASSVRQGYNSPLHF
-	TRBV7-2	TRBJ1-2	16	TRBD1	TGTGCCAGCAGCTTAGACTCGGGACAGGGATTCTATGGCTACACCTTC	CASSLDSGQGFYGYTF
-	TRBV6-4	TRBJ1-2	14	-	TGTGCCAGCAGTGCTTCAGGGACTAACTATGGCTACACCTTC	CASSASGTNYGYTF
few	TRBV19	TRBJ1-2	13	TRBD1	TGTGCCAGTGGACCACAGGGGGAGCCCGGCTACACCTTC	CASGPQGEPGYTF
-	TRBV6-1	TRBJ1-6	13	-	TGTGCCAGCAGTGAAAAAGAGGGTTCACCCCTCCACTTT	CASSEKEGSPLHF
-	TRBV18	TRBJ1-1	16	-	TGTGCCAGCTCACCACCGAGCGGGGGCGCGGAAACTGAAGCTTTCTTT	CASSPPSGGAETEAFF
few	TRBV7-2	TRBJ1-1	12	TRBD1	TGTGCCAGCAGTCCCGGGACAGGGCCAGCTTTCTTT	CASSPGTGPAFF
-	TRBV6-1	TRBJ2-1	13	-	TGTGCCAGCTGGGGGGAAGGCCGTAATGAGCAGTTCTTC	CASWGEGRNEQFF
-	TRBV28	TRBJ2-3	12	TRBD2	TGTGCCAGCAGCGGGGGACTAGAAACGCAGTATTTT	CASSGGLETQYF
-	TRBV18	TRBJ2-5	14	-	TGTGCCAGCTCACGTCAGGGGCGGCAAGAGACCCAGTACTTC	CASSRQGRQETQYF
-	TRBV18	TRBJ1-3	16	-	TGTGCCAGCTCACCAAGTCAGACAGGCTCTGGAAACACCATATATTTT	CASSPSQTGSGNTIYF
few	TRBV7-9	TRBJ1-2	13	-	TGTGCCAGCAGCCCCGGGACATCGGGCGGCTACACCTTC	CASSPGTSGGYTF
-	TRBV13	TRBJ2-1	12	-	TGTGCCAGCAGCTTAGTTAGCAATGAGCAGTTCTTC	CASSLVSNEQFF
-	TRBV5-1	TRBJ2-3	17	-	TGCGCCAGCAGCTTTCGGGTGGCAATCACATCCGCAGATACGCAGTATTTT	CASSFRVAITSADTQYF
-	TRBV29-1	TRBJ2-7	13	TRBD1	TGCAGCGTTGTTGAACAGGGGGCCCACGAGCAGTACTTC	CSVVEQGAHEQYF
-	TRBV30	TRBJ2-7	12	-	TGTGCCTGGAGGTGGGGGGGCCACGAGCAGTACTTC	CAWRWGGHEQYF
-	TRBV11-2	TRBJ1-6	14	-	TGTGCCAGCAGCCGAGGAGCCTATAATTCACCCCTCCACTTT	CASSRGAYNSPLHF
-	TRBV18	TRBJ2-7	15	TRBD2	TGTGCCAGCTCCACAAAGCGGGAGGCCTTTTACGAGCAGTACTTC	CASSTKREAFYEQYF
few	TRBV6-4	TRBJ1-1	13	TRBD1	TGTGCCAGCAGTCGGACAGGTGACACTGAAGCTTTCTTT	CASSRTGDTEAFF
once	TRBV19	TRBJ1-2	13	-	TGTGCCAGTAGTAACAGAGCCAACTATGGCTACACCTTC	CASSNRANYGYTF
-	TRBV2	TRBJ1-6	18	-	TGTGCCAGCAGTGAAGACTTCGGTACTTGGACAGCTAATTCACCCCTCCACTTT	CASSEDFGTWTANSPLHF
few	TRBV4-3	TRBJ2-1	15	TRBD2	TGCGCCAGCAGCCAAGATGGACTAGCAATCAATGAGCAGTTCTTC	CASSQDGLAINEQFF
-	TRBV11-2	TRBJ2-1	15	TRBD2	TGTGCCAGCAGCCAGACTAGCGGGATCTACAATGAGCAGTTCTTC	CASSQTSGIYNEQFF
-	TRBV12-5	TRBJ2-5	16	TRBD2	TGTGCTAGTGGGCCCGGACTAGCGGGAGTTCAAGAGACCCAGTACTTC	CASGPGLAGVQETQYF
-	TRBV2	TRBJ2-1	15	TRBD2	TGTGCCGGGAGAAGCGGGAGCGGGAGGTTGAATGAGCAGTTCTTC	CAGRSGSGRLNEQFF
-	TRBV5-6	TRBJ1-2	16	TRBD1	TGTGCCAGCAGCGCGACGTCGGGACAGGGGATTTATGGCTACACCTTC	CASSATSGQGIYGYTF
-	TRBV30	TRBJ2-1	14	-	TGTGCCTGGGTCGCCCGGAGCTCCTACAATGAGCAGTTCTTC	CAWVARSSYNEQFF
-	TRBV9	TRBJ2-1	17	TRBD2	TGTGCCAGCAGCGTCGGGACTAGCGGGGGGTTTTACAATGAGCAGTTCTTC	CASSVGTSGGFYNEQFF
few	TRBV2	TRBJ2-7	15	TRBD2	TGTGCCAGCAGGACTAGCGGGAGCAACTCCTACGAGCAGTACTTC	CASRTSGSNSYEQYF
-	TRBV19	TRBJ2-3	15	TRBD2	TGTGCCAGTAGTATACAGCGGGGGGCCTGGGATACGCAGTATTTT	CASSIQRGAWDTQYF
-	TRBV11-2	TRBJ1-6	15	-	TGTGCCAGCAGCTTCGGGGTACAGTATGATTCACCCCTCCACTTT	CASSFGVQYDSPLHF
once	TRBV10-2	TRBJ1-6	14	-	TGCGCCAGCAGTGAGATCGGGGGTAGTTCACCCCTCCACTTT	CASSEIGGSSPLHF
-	TRBV18	TRBJ2-7	15	TRBD2	TGTGCCAGCTCTGAAACTGCGGGGGTCTCCTACGAGCAGTACTTC	CASSETAGVSYEQYF
-	TRBV5-6	TRBJ2-3	16	-	TGTGCCAGCAGCCAACGGGACATCCGAAGCACAGATACGCAGTATTTT	CASSQRDIRSTDTQYF
-	TRBV6-6	TRBJ2-3	16	TRBD2	TGTGCCAGCAGCAACGGGGGGGCCATGACGACAGATACGCAGTATTTT	CASSNGGAMTTDTQYF